Presented here are 5 T cell receptor beta chains from one specimen sequenced in a study of PD-1 and CTLA-4 blockade in melanoma. The protocol was immunoSEQ multiplex PCR, while the TCRdb copy is restricted to in-frame clones and leaves out a portion. The data contain around 29,000 clones, roughly nine tenths of them singletons. The sample consisted of CD8+ T cells from peripheral blood, taken before anti-PD-1 treatment. The receptor set was obtained from a human donor with melanoma.

V usage is TRBV3-1 (or the pseudogene TRBV3-2) and J usage is TRBJ2-7; D is ambiguous. The CDR3 is 14 residues long. V was clipped by 1 base and J by 1 base, with 8 bases between them. Looked up from germline, CDR1 is LGHDT and CDR2 is YNNKEL (reference sequence). The CDR3: CASSQVGISYEQYF. The CDR3 nucleotides read TGTGCCAGCAGCCAAGTGGGGATTTCCTACGAGCAGTACTTC.

The chain employs TRBV5-1 and TRBJ1-1; D not certain. Germline CDR1 is SGHRS and CDR2 is YFSETQ. Trimming pared 4 bases from V and 0 bases from J, leaving 10 bases between. The CDR3 spans 14 residues. CDR3 loop: CASSPDLMNTEAFF. CDR3 bases: TGCGCCAGCAGCCCCGACCTCATGAACACTGAAGCTTTCTTT. The variable domain in full, with the rest retrieved from reference TRBV5-1 and TRBJ1-1, is KAGVTQTPRYLIKTRGQQVTLSCSPISGHRSVSWYQQTPGQGLQFLFEYFSETQRNKGNFPGRFSGRQFSNSRSEMNVSTLELGDSALYLCASSPDLMNTEAFFGQGTRLTVV.

This chain links TRBV29-1 with TRBJ2-1; D gene unclear. V lost 2 bases and J lost 6, with 8 bases in between. Germline values: CDR1 SQVTM, CDR2 ANQGSEA. The CDR3 covers 12 residues. The chain's CDR3 is CSVELLGNEQFF. In nucleotides, the CDR3 is TGCAGCGTTGAACTGCTTGGCAATGAGCAGTTCTTC.

This rearrangement joins TRBV7-8 to TRBJ2-7; D possibly matches TRBD1 or TRBD2 (5 bases each). CDR1 and CDR2 from the germline V gene are SGHVS and FQNEAQ. This CDR3 is 13 amino acids long. Trimming removed 5 bases from V and 11 bases from J, with 19 bases in between. The CDR3 is CASSPGYGLGEYF. The CDR3 DNA sequence: TGTGCCAGCAGCCCAGGGTACGGATTGGGGGAGTACTTC.

The V gene is TRBV10-1, the J gene TRBJ1-1, with unresolved D. V was shortened by 5 bases and J by 6 bases, with 13 bases between the two germline ends. Germline V lookup: CDR1 WNHNN, CDR2 SYGVQD (reference sequence). CDR3 length: 13 amino acids. The CDR3 sequence is CASSNSGFAEAFF. The CDR3 coding sequence is TGCGCCAGCAGTAACTCGGGGTTCGCTGAAGCTTTCTTT.